This T cell receptor beta chain originates from a study of regulatory T cells in long-lasting Graves disease. The CDR3 is 15 amino acids. With V trimmed by 2 bases and J by 1 base, 4 bases remained unmatched. Germline V gives CDR1 SGHDT, CDR2 YYEEEE. Investigators prepared the TCR beta libraries by applying iRepertoire HTBI primers and Arm-PCR of CDR3 regions. In TCRdb, the multiplex PCR reads were re-called with MiXCR into one record per CDR3 protein. The repertoire holds nearly 350,000 distinct CDR3 sequences, with around 20% as singletons. Study conclusions and caveats: With persistent disease, TRBV28, TRBJ1-2 and TRBJ2-5 were the favored segments.

On this clonotype itself: The antigen is not known.

Time point meaning: persistent/refractory GD, antithyroid drugs over 5 years with positive TRAb. TCR sequences were obtained from RNA taken from PBMCs. Under American Thyroid Association guidelines, Graves' disease was diagnosed. Peripheral blood, around 9.4 milliliters of it, was drawn into EDTA tubes. The sequence came from a female donor with Graves disease. Specimen: peripheral blood mononuclear cells (PBMCs), collected when the disease was refractory, from a patient treated with antithyroid drugs. The gene calls are TRBV5-6 and TRBJ1-1; 8 bases match TRBD1. CDR3 region: CASSFVGQGNTEAFF. CDR3 nucleotides: TGTGCCAGCAGCTTCGTTGGACAGGGGAACACTGAAGCTTTCTTT.